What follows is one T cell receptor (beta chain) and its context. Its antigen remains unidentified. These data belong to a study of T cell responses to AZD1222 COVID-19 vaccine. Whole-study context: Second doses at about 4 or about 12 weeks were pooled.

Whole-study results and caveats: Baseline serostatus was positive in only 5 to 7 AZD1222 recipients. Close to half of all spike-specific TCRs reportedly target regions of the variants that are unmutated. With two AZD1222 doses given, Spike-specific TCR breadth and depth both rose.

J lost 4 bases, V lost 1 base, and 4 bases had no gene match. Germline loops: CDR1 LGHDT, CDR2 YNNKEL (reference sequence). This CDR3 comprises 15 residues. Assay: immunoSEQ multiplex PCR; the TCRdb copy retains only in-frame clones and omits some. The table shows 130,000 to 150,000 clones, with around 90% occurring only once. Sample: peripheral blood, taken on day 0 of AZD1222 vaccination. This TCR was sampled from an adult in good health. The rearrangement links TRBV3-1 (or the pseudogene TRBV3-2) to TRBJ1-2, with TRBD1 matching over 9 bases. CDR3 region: CASSQGPDRGYGYTF. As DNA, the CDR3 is TGTGCCAGCAGCCAAGGACCGGACAGGGGCTATGGCTACACCTTC.